The 17 T cell receptor beta chains below were found in one sample sequenced in a study of tumor and adjacent non-tumor tissue in lung cancer. TCRbeta libraries were built with three rounds of nested PCR, modified from ARM-PCR. Each CDR3 protein is one row after TCRdb ran MiXCR on the multiplex PCR reads. This table has approximately 65,000 distinct CDR3 sequences, 60% appearing once. RNA was extracted from bulk tissue without any cell sorting. The sample consisted of lung tumor tissue. These receptor sequences come from a man aged 45 to 65 with non-small cell lung cancer.

Note on this clonotype: An end of the junction does not agree with germline; a read error may underlie this. The chain recombines TRBV4-2 with TRBJ1-6; a weak D match, TRBD1 (5 bases). CDR1 LGHNA and CDR2 YNFKEQ come from the germline V gene. The CDR3 has 15 amino acids. CDR3 amino acids: CASSHETERGYTLHF. The DNA of the CDR3 is TGTGCCAGTAGCCATGAAACGGAGAGGGGCTACACCCTCCACTTT.

With regard to this clonotype: Being one base from a much bigger clone, this may be a read error. The chain recombines TRBV30 with TRBJ1-1; D perhaps matches TRBD1 (5 bases). From germline, CDR1 is GTSNPN and CDR2 SVGIG (reference sequence). This CDR3 has 14 residues. The CDR3 region has the DNA TGTGTCTGGAGTGAGAGGGCAGGAGGGGCTGAAGCTTTCTTT. It encodes CVWSERAGGAEAFF.

The count of this clonotype is one. One end of the junction varies from germline; a read error may be responsible. This chain connects TRBV11-3 to TRBJ2-1; TRBD2 might be the D (5 bases). The CDR3 contains 15 residues. The germline gives CDR1 SGHNT, CDR2 YENEEA. The CDR3 DNA reads TGTACCAGCAGCTTAGCCCTAGGAGGCGTCAACGAGCAATTCTTC. It encodes CTSSLALGGVNEQFF. Drawing the rest from reference TRBV11-3 and TRBJ2-1, the complete variable domain is EAGVVQSPRYKIIEKKQPVAFWCNPISGHNTLYWYLQNLGQGPELLIRYENEEAVDDSQLPKDRFSAERLKGVDSTLKIQPAELGDSAVYLCTSSLALGGVNEQFFGPGTRLTVL.

This clonotype was observed many times. The chain combines TRBV5-6 with TRBJ2-5; D gene unclear. CDR1 is SGHDT and CDR2 is YYEEEE in the germline V gene. V gave up 4 bases and J gave up 2 bases, with 15 bases separating them. This CDR3 spans 15 amino acids. The CDR3 coding sequence is TGTGCCAGCAGCGTCTTTCCTTTGGGACAAGAGACCCAGTACTTC. Amino acids: CASSVFPLGQETQYF.

This sequence joins TRBV1 and TRBJ2-5; TRBD2, as called in the table, went unchecked against the DNA. TRBV1 is a listed pseudogene. This CDR3 has 16 amino acids. The CDR3 DNA sequence: TGCACCAGCAGCCACGCTGAACTAGCGGGAGTGGATACCCAGTACTTC. Translation gives CTSSHAELAGVDTQYF.

In regard to this clonotype: Being one base from a much bigger clone, this may be a read error. The genes are TRBV5-6 and TRBJ2-7, with D possibly matching TRBD2 (5 bases). Germline V lookup: CDR1 SGHDT, CDR2 YYEEEE. The CDR3 extends over 12 amino acids. The V and J ends lost 6 bases and 4 bases respectively, with 11 bases between them. The CDR3 sequence is CASIALGYEQYF. As DNA, the CDR3 is TGTGCCAGCATCGCACTAGGGTACGAGCAGTACTTC. The whole variable domain, remainder taken from reference TRBV5-6 and TRBJ2-7, is DAGVTQSPTHLIKTRGQQVTLRCSPKSGHDTVSWYQQALGQGPQFIFQYYEEEERQRGNFPDRFSGHQFPNYSSELNVNALLLGDSALYLCASIALGYEQYFGPGTRLTVT.

This sequence joins TRBV24-1 and TRBJ2-1; D unresolved. Germline CDR1 KGHDR, CDR2 SFDVKD. V was clipped by 3 bases and J by 6 bases, with 14 bases between them. This CDR3 has 15 amino acids. This CDR3 is CATSDTTGPRNEQFF. In DNA, the CDR3 is TGTGCCACCAGTGATACTACCGGCCCCCGCAATGAGCAGTTCTTC.

Points on this clonotype: The junction does not match germline at one end; this may be a read error. J is TRBJ2-3 and V is TRBV4-1; 10 positions match TRBD2. The CDR3 spans 17 residues. Per the germline V gene, CDR1 is MGHRA and CDR2 is YSYEKL. In DNA form, the CDR3 reads TGCGCCTGCAGCCCTATTAAGCTAGCGGGGGGCACAGATACGCAGTATTTT. Translated: CACSPIKLAGGTDTQYF.

With respect to this clonotype: This sequence may be a read error, since a much larger clone differs from it by one base. V and J are TRBV28 and TRBJ2-7; tentatively, D is TRBD1 (6 bases). Germline lookup yields CDR1 MDHEN and CDR2 SYDVKM. The CDR3 runs 12 residues. The CDR3: CASTRGNYERYF. CDR3 nucleotides: TGTGCCAGCACGAGGGGGAATTACGAGCGGTACTTC.

This chain connects TRBV6-6 to TRBJ2-4; unclear D gene. This CDR3 region has 15 residues. Germline V gene lookup returns CDR1 MNHNY and CDR2 SVGAGI (reference sequence). The CDR3 DNA sequence: TGTGTCAGTAGTTACTCGATGGACGGTCAAAACATTCAGTACTTC. Amino acids: CVSSYSMDGQNIQYF.

There are a few counts of this clonotype. Since a much larger clone is just one base distant, this may be a read error. The chain carries TRBV4-1 and TRBJ2-2; D is tentatively TRBD1 or TRBD2 (6 bases each). This CDR3 spans 15 amino acids. Germline V lookup: CDR1 MGHRA, CDR2 YSYEKL. CDR3: CVSSQERGDAGELFF. The CDR3 DNA reads as TGCGTCAGCAGCCAAGAGAGGGGGGACGCCGGGGAGCTGTTTTTT.

This clonotype was seen ten or more times. The J gene is TRBJ2-2, the V gene TRBV5-1; the match to TRBD1 covers 10 bases. The CDR3 loop spans 17 amino acids. The germline CDR1 and CDR2 sequences are SGHRS and YFSETQ. J gave up 7 bases and V 1 base, and 10 bases lay outside the gene matches. CDR3 residues: CASSLMPPGQGNGELFF. The CDR3 nucleotides read TGCGCCAGCAGCTTGATGCCCCCGGGACAGGGGAACGGGGAGCTGTTTTTT. The whole variable domain, filled in from reference TRBV5-1 and TRBJ2-2, reads KAGVTQTPRYLIKTRGQQVTLSCSPISGHRSVSWYQQTPGQGLQFLFEYFSETQRNKGNFPGRFSGRQFSNSRSEMNVSTLELGDSALYLCASSLMPPGQGNGELFFGEGSRLTVL.

In the case of this clonotype: This could be a read error, since a much larger clone is one nucleotide away. This chain joins TRBV30 and TRBJ2-7; D is possibly TRBD1 or TRBD2 (5 bases each). Trimming removed 3 bases from V and 9 bases from J, with 15 bases in between. Germline CDR1 GTSNPN, CDR2 SVGIG (reference sequence). This CDR3 has 12 amino acids. The CDR3 DNA reads as TGTGCCTGGAGGTCGGGGAACCAGGGGCAGTACTTC. Its protein is CAWRSGNQGQYF.

The V and J genes are TRBV4-2 and TRBJ2-2; 10 nucleotides line up with TRBD2. Trimming at V came to 1 base and at J to 2 bases, leaving 13 bases not matched to a gene. This CDR3 has 20 residues. Germline V gene sequence: CDR1 LGHNA, CDR2 YNFKEQ. As DNA, the CDR3 is TGTGCCAGCAGCCAAGGTTCCGGCACTAGCGGGATGGCCAACACCGGGGAGCTGTTTTTT. This translates into CASSQGSGTSGMANTGELFF.

This clonotype was recorded only once. Being one base from a much bigger clone, this may be a read error. This chain connects TRBV6-1 to TRBJ2-3; D is possibly TRBD1 (6 bases). This CDR3 region has 13 residues. From germline, CDR1 is MNHNS and CDR2 SASEGT. The CDR3 protein is CGSSQNRDSTQYF. The CDR3 coding sequence is TGTGGCAGCAGCCAGAACAGGGATTCTACGCAGTATTTT.

This chain uses TRBV7-9 with TRBJ2-5, with 7 bases aligning to TRBD1. The CDR3 sequence is 14 residues long. The ends lost 8 bases at V and 2 bases at J; junction bases unmatched: 8. Per the germline V gene, CDR1 is SEHNR and CDR2 is FQNEAQ (reference sequence). The CDR3 loop is CASGPPGQQETQYF. CDR3 sequence (DNA): TGTGCCAGCGGCCCACCGGGACAGCAAGAGACCCAGTACTTC.

As regards this clonotype: A read error may account for a junction end that differs from germline. This sequence joins TRBV6-1 and TRBJ1-4; the D is unclear. Germline CDR1 and CDR2: MNHNS and SASEGT. The CDR3 totals 13 residues. CDR3 residues: CGSSAVLEEKLFF. CDR3 bases: TGTGGCAGCAGCGCCGTTCTGGAAGAAAAACTGTTTTTT.